This T cell receptor (beta chain) came from a study of cytomegalovirus exposure and HLA in healthy donors. Whole-study results and caveats: Associated with cytomegalovirus, according to the listing, were 150 to 200 TCR beta chains. Presence/absence analyses rested on an assumption that sequencing depth was roughly uniform across donors. Association of a missense DCLRE1C variant with TCR beta V- and J-gene trimming was reported in a later analysis. Previously analyzed data showed that most TCR beta V segments were productive at a frequency of about 90% or about 30%.

Of note for this clone: Its antigen is still unknown.

Primers: 60 Vbeta forward and 13 Jbeta reverse. TCRdb's table, derived via immunoSEQ multiplex PCR, lists solely in-frame clones and lacks some. The table includes roughly 140,000 clones, roughly 80% detected once. CDR1 and CDR2 from the germline V gene are MDHEN and SYDVKM. This CDR3 has 13 residues. Trimming left V 4 bases short and J 3 bases short, with 10 bases between. The sample consisted of PBMCs. The rearrangement joins TRBV28 to TRBJ2-7; tentative D call: TRBD1 (6 bases). The TCR comes from a male donor in good health and CMV-seronegative. Written as DNA, the CDR3 is TGTGCCAGCAGTTCGGACAGTTACTACGAGCAGTACTTC. This encodes CASSSDSYYEQYF.